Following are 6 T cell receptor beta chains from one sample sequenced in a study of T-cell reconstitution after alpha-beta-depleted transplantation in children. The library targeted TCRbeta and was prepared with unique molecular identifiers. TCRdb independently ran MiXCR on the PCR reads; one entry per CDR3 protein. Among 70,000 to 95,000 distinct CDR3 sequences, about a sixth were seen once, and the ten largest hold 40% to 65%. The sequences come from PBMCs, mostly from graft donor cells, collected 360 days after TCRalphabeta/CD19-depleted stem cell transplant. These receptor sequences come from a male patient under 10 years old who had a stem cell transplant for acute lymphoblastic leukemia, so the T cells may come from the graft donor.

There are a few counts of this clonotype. The CDR3 DNA reads as TGTGCTAGTGGTTTGGTCAGGCTAGCGGGAATTTCAGATACGCAGTATTTT. Its protein product is CASGLVRLAGISDTQYF. This chain links TRBV12-5 with TRBJ2-3, with TRBD2 identical over 9 bases. CDR3 length: 17 residues. Losses at the gene ends were 0 bases for V and 4 bases for J; bases not matched to a gene: 8. Germline V CDR1 and CDR2: LGHNT, FRNRAP.

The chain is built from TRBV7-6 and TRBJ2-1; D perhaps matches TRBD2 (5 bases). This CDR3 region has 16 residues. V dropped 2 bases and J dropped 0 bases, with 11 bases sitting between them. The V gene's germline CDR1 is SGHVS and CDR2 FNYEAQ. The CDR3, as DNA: TGTGCCAGCAGCTTACCTCTAGCTAGCTCCTACAATGAGCAGTTCTTC. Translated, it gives CASSLPLASSYNEQFF.

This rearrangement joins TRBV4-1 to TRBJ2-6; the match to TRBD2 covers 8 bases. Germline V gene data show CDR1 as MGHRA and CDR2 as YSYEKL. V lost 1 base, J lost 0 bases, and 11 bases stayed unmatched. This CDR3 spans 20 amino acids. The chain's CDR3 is CASSQASGRLALSGANVLTF. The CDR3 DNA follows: TGCGCCAGCAGCCAAGCGAGCGGGAGATTAGCCCTCTCTGGGGCCAACGTCCTGACTTTC.

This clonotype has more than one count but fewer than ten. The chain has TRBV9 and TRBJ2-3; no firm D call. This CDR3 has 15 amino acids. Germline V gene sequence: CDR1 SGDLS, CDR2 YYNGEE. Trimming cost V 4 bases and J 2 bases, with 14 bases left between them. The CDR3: CASSFLGSSTDTQYF. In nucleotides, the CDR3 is TGTGCCAGCAGCTTTCTCGGGTCGTCCACAGATACGCAGTATTTT.

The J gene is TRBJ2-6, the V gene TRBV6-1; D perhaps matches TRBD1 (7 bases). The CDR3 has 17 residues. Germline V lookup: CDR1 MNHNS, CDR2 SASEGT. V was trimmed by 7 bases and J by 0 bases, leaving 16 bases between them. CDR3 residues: CASTRQGAGSGANVLTF. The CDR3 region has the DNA TGTGCCAGCACTCGACAGGGAGCGGGCTCTGGGGCCAACGTCCTGACTTTC.

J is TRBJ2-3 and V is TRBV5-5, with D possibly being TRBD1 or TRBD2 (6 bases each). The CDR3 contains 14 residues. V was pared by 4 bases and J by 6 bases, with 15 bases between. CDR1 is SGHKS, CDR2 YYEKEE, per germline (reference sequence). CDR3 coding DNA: TGTGCCAGCAGCGTCCCGGGGGCGTTGGATACGCAGTATTTT. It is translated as CASSVPGALDTQYF. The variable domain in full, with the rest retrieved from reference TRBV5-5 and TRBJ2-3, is DAGVTQSPTHLIKTRGQQVTLRCSPISGHKSVSWYQQVLGQGPQFIFQYYEKEERGRGNFPDRFSARQFPNYSSELNVNALLLGDSALYLCASSVPGALDTQYFGPGTRLTVL.